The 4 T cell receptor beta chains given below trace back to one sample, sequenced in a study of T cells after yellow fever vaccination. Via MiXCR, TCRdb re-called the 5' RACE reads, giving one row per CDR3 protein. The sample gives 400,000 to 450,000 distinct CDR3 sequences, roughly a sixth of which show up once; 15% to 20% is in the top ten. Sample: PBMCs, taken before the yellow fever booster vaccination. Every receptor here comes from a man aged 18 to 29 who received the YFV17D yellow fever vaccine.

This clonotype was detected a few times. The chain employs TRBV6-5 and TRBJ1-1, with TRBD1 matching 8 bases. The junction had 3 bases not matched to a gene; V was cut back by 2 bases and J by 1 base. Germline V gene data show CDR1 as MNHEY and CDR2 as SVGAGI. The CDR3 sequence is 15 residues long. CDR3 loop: CASSYLGQGNTEAFF. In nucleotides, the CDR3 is TGTGCCAGCAGTTACCTTGGACAGGGGAACACTGAAGCTTTCTTT.

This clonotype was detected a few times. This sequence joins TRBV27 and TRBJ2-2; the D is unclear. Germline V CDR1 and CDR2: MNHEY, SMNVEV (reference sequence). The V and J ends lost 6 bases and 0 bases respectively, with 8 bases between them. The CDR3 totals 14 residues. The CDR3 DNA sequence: TGTGCCAGCAGAAGTGTCGCGAACACCGGGGAGCTGTTTTTT. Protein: CASRSVANTGELFF.

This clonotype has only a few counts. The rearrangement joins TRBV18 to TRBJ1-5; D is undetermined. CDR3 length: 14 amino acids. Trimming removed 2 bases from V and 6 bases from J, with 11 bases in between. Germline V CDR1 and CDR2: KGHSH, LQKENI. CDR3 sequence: CASSPSRVGQPQHF. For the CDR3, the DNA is TGTGCCAGCTCACCATCAAGAGTAGGTCAGCCCCAGCATTTT.

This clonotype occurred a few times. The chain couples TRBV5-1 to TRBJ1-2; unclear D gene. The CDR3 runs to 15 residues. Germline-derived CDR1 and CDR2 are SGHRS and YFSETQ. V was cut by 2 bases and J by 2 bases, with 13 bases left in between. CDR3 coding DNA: TGCGCCAGCAGCTTCTCCGGCAGCGCGAACTATGGCTACACCTTC. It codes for CASSFSGSANYGYTF.